This T cell receptor beta chain was identified during a study of cytomegalovirus exposure and HLA in healthy donors. Turning to the study itself: There were 350 to 400 genotyped donors. Of these, about 81% fell in the genetic ancestry cluster associated with self-reported Caucasian donors.

The primer mix had 60 Vbeta and 13 Jbeta primers. The protocol was immunoSEQ multiplex PCR, while the TCRdb copy is restricted to in-frame clones and leaves out a portion. The sample has 85,000 to 100,000 clones; 81% are singletons. Germline CDR1 is MNHEY and CDR2 is SMNVEV (reference sequence). This CDR3 contains 13 residues. V was pared by 1 base and J by 3 bases, with 6 bases between. Sequencing was done on a sample of PBMCs. The chain links TRBV27 to TRBJ1-1; D may be TRBD1 (6 bases). The TCR comes from a girl aged 2 to 10 in good health and CMV-seropositive. The CDR3 DNA is TGTGCCAGCAGTTTATACAGGGACACTGAAGCTTTCTTT. This encodes CASSLYRDTEAFF.